These 27 T cell receptor beta chains share one sample of origin, sequenced in a study of blood T cell repertoires in COVID-19. The method was immunoSEQ multiplex PCR; TCRdb's version includes in-frame clones alone and lacks a portion of them. The data show some 56,000 clones, around 86% seen once. Sequenced material: peripheral blood. These receptor sequences come from a woman of 80 years or more with active or convalescent COVID-19.

This chain connects TRBV3-1 (or the pseudogene TRBV3-2) to TRBJ1-5, with 9 bases that match TRBD1. V gave up 2 bases and J gave up 4 bases; unmatched junction bases: 3. CDR1 and CDR2 from the germline V gene are LGHDT and YNNKEL (reference sequence). The CDR3 runs 15 residues. The CDR3 sequence: CASSQTGGKNQPQHF. The CDR3 nucleotides are TGTGCCAGCAGCCAAACAGGGGGCAAGAATCAGCCCCAGCATTTT.

The rearrangement uses TRBV2 and TRBJ1-2, with 8 bases that match TRBD1. This CDR3 has 17 amino acids. J gave up 1 base and V 6 bases, and 13 bases lay outside the gene matches. Per the germline V gene, CDR1 is SNHLY and CDR2 is FYNNEI. The CDR3 region has the DNA TGTGCCAGCAGGGGCTTGAGACAGGGGCTCCTTAACTATGGCTACACCTTC. Translating gives CASRGLRQGLLNYGYTF.

CDR3 DNA: TGTGCCAGCAGACCTACAGGGGGCGGCTACACCTTC. Translated: CASRPTGGGYTF. The rearrangement joins TRBV12-3 or TRBV12-4 to TRBJ1-2; 9 bases fit TRBD1. This CDR3 contains 12 residues. The trim removed 6 bases at V and 8 bases at J, leaving 4 bases unmatched.

The rearrangement joins TRBV3-1 (or the pseudogene TRBV3-2) to TRBJ2-1; 12 nucleotides line up with TRBD1. The CDR3 covers 16 residues. The germline CDR1 and CDR2 sequences are LGHDT and YNNKEL (reference sequence). V shed 0 bases and J 9 bases; nucleotides not matched to a gene: 6. CDR3 coding DNA: TGTGCCAGCAGCCAAGATCGGAGGGACAGGGGGCTTGAGCAGTTCTTC. It specifies CASSQDRRDRGLEQFF.

The CDR3 sequence is CASSPTGSWDGYTF. Here the CDR3 DNA reads TGTGCCAGCAGCCCGACAGGGTCGTGGGATGGCTACACCTTC. This chain joins TRBV7-2 and TRBJ1-2; 7 bases line up with TRBD1. V was pared by 5 bases and J by 6 bases, with 9 bases of the junction left unmatched. Germline CDR1 and CDR2: SGHTA and FQGNSA. The CDR3 length is 14 residues.

The chain is built from TRBV6-2 or TRBV6-3 and TRBJ2-5; 7 nucleotides match TRBD2. The CDR3 totals 16 residues. Per the germline V gene, CDR1 is MNHEY and CDR2 is SVGEGT. V gave up 6 bases and J gave up 1 base; unmatched junction bases: 11. The CDR3 DNA reads as TGTGCCAGCAGCACCGAACTTAGCGGGCCCCAAGAGACCCAGTACTTC. Its translation is CASSTELSGPQETQYF.

V and J are TRBV13 and TRBJ2-3; 8 bases match TRBD2. Unmatched junction bases numbered 12, after V lost 0 bases and J lost 4 bases. Germline V CDR1 and CDR2: PRHDT, FYEKMQ (reference sequence). The CDR3 contains 18 residues. CDR3 amino acids: CASSLGLGTSRQPDTQYF. The CDR3 nucleotides read TGTGCCAGCAGCTTAGGCCTAGGGACTAGTCGGCAGCCAGATACGCAGTATTTT.

The rearrangement links TRBV7-2 to TRBJ1-2; TRBD1 might be the D (5 bases). The germline V gene has CDR1 SGHTA and CDR2 FQGNSA. CDR3 length: 13 residues. V was cut by 4 bases and J by 1 base, with 7 bases left in between. Here the CDR3 DNA reads TGTGCCAGCAGCTGGGGACTTAACTATGGCTACACCTTC. This encodes CASSWGLNYGYTF.

This chain connects TRBV27 to TRBJ1-2, with D perhaps matching TRBD1 (5 bases). The CDR3 has 15 amino acids. The germline gives CDR1 MNHEY, CDR2 SMNVEV (reference sequence). V was clipped by 2 bases and J by 1 base, with 11 bases between them. CDR3 bases: TGTGCCAGCAGTTTACTGGGGGGAAGTAACTATGGCTACACCTTC. Translated, it gives CASSLLGGSNYGYTF.

The chain links TRBV2 to TRBJ2-7; a weak D match, TRBD2 (7 bases). Trimming took 0 bases from V and 7 from J, leaving 10 bases between them. This CDR3 has 13 residues. Germline values: CDR1 SNHLY, CDR2 FYNNEI. CDR3 sequence (DNA): TGTGCCAGCAGTGAAGCGGGGGGGCGGGAGCAGTACTTC. This gives the protein CASSEAGGREQYF.

The genes are TRBV6-2 or TRBV6-3 and TRBJ1-5; D is ambiguous. The CDR3 is made up of 12 amino acids. The germline CDR1 and CDR2 sequences are MNHEY and SVGEGT. V was cut by 3 bases and J by 7 bases, with 7 bases left in between. In DNA form, the CDR3 reads TGTGCCAGCAGTTATGGAGGGCAGCCCCAGCATTTT. Amino acid sequence: CASSYGGQPQHF.

The V and J genes are TRBV28 and TRBJ1-6; possibly TRBD1 for D (5 bases). Germline CDR1 MDHEN, CDR2 SYDVKM. This CDR3 is built from 16 residues. The germline V and J ends were trimmed by 2 bases and 9 bases, with 17 bases remaining between them. The CDR3 spells CASSLSTGWGVSPLHF. In DNA, the CDR3 is TGTGCCAGCAGTTTAAGTACGGGTTGGGGGGTTTCACCCCTCCACTTT.

J is TRBJ1-4 and V is TRBV11-2; maybe TRBD1 (5 bases). Germline-derived CDR1 and CDR2 are SGHAT and FQNNGV. V was cut by 7 bases and J by 7 bases, with 16 bases left in between. CDR3 length: 14 residues. This chain's CDR3 is CASTPRAGGEKLFF. In nucleotides, the CDR3 is TGTGCCAGCACCCCAAGGGCCGGGGGTGAAAAACTGTTTTTT.

The rearrangement joins TRBV28 to TRBJ2-7; D is possibly TRBD1 (6 bases). The CDR3 sequence is 14 residues long. V shed 10 bases and J shed 2 bases, with 18 bases lying between them. Germline loops: CDR1 MDHEN, CDR2 SYDVKM. This chain's CDR3 is CATTPGDPPYEQYF. CDR3 bases: TGTGCCACTACCCCAGGGGATCCTCCCTACGAGCAGTACTTC.

This rearrangement joins TRBV2 to TRBJ2-1, with TRBD2 identical over 12 bases. This CDR3 comprises 17 residues. The V gene's germline CDR1 is SNHLY and CDR2 FYNNEI. The J segment lost 10 bases and the V segment lost 11 bases, leaving 21 bases of the junction unmatched. The CDR3 DNA is TGTGCCGCGGCCAGCAAATCCCCTAGCGGGGGGGCAGTGGAGCAGTTCTTC. Protein sequence: CAAASKSPSGGAVEQFF.

V gene TRBV7-9 combines with J gene TRBJ2-7; D uncertain. The CDR3 runs to 11 residues. V lost 1 base, J lost 6 bases, and 4 bases lay in between. Looked up from germline, CDR1 is SEHNR and CDR2 is FQNEAQ (reference sequence). The CDR3 sequence: CASSLGREQYF. CDR3 DNA sequence: TGTGCCAGCAGCTTAGGTCGCGAGCAGTACTTC. Together with reference TRBV7-9 and TRBJ2-7, the CDR3 gives the full variable domain: DTGVSQNPRHKITKRGQNVTFRCDPISEHNRLYWYRQTLGQGPEFLTYFQNEAQLEKSRLLSDRFSAERPKGSFSTLEIQRTEQGDSAMYLCASSLGREQYFGPGTRLTVT.

The chain recombines TRBV27 with TRBJ2-2; 8 bases match TRBD1. CDR1 is MNHEY, CDR2 SMNVEV, per germline (reference sequence). The CDR3 totals 15 residues. V dropped 3 bases and J dropped 5; count of bases not matched to a gene: 5. As DNA, the CDR3 is TGTGCCAGCAGTTTGGGAAGACAGGGGACCGGGGAGCTGTTTTTT. It translates to CASSLGRQGTGELFF.

The chain links TRBV21-1 to TRBJ2-7; the D call in the table, TRBD2, was not verified against the DNA. TRBV21-1 represents a pseudogene. CDR3 length equals 14 residues. CDR3 DNA sequence: TGTGCCAGCAGCAGTCACGGTAGCTCCTACGAGCAGTACTTC. Its protein product is CASSSHGSSYEQYF.

The genes are TRBV2 and TRBJ2-7; weak D call: TRBD2 (6 bases). Trimming took off 3 bases at V and 7 bases at J, with 16 bases between the two ends. The V gene's germline CDR1 is SNHLY and CDR2 FYNNEI. This CDR3 has 14 residues. This chain's CDR3 is CASSERAGGWEQYF. CDR3 nucleotide sequence: TGTGCCAGCAGTGAGCGAGCGGGTGGATGGGAGCAGTACTTC.

The V call is TRBV5-5, the J call TRBJ2-5; 13 nucleotides line up with TRBD2. The V gene's germline CDR1 is SGHKS and CDR2 YYEKEE (reference sequence). With V trimmed by 4 bases and J by 12 bases, 3 bases remained unmatched. The length of the CDR3 is 12 residues. CDR3 in DNA: TGTGCCAGCAGCGAGGGACTAGCGGGGAAGTACTTC. Amino acids: CASSEGLAGKYF.

The genes are TRBV16 and TRBJ2-7, with a possible D match to TRBD2 (5 bases). The V end was cut by 4 bases, the J end by 6 bases, with 13 bases between. This CDR3 contains 13 residues. Germline CDR1 KGHSY, CDR2 FQNENV. CDR3 sequence: CASSLRAGAEQYF. In DNA form, the CDR3 reads TGTGCCAGCAGCCTGAGGGCCGGCGCCGAGCAGTACTTC.

This chain connects TRBV7-9 to TRBJ2-3, with a possible D match to TRBD2 (7 bases). This CDR3 spans 13 amino acids. Trimming stripped 5 bases from V and 6 bases from J, with 12 bases between. Germline assignment: CDR1 SEHNR and CDR2 FQNEAQ (reference sequence). The CDR3: CASSPGGLDTQYF. In DNA, the CDR3 is TGTGCCAGCAGCCCCGGGGGGCTTGATACGCAGTATTTT.

This clone has only one observation. This chain connects TRBV9 to TRBJ1-4, with a weak D call TRBD1 (6 bases). Trimming left V 4 bases short and J 3 bases short, with 13 bases between. Germline CDR1 SGDLS, CDR2 YYNGEE. The CDR3 has 15 amino acids. CDR3 sequence reads: CASSKIQGSNEKLFF. The CDR3 region has the DNA TGTGCCAGCAGCAAAATACAGGGATCTAATGAAAAACTGTTTTTT.

The chain has TRBV28 and TRBJ2-7, with D uncertain. Per the germline V gene, CDR1 is MDHEN and CDR2 is SYDVKM. The CDR3 extends over 11 amino acids. Trimming took 4 bases from V and 8 from J, leaving 9 bases between them. The CDR3, as DNA: TGTGCCAGCAGTTCTAACGAAAAGCAGTACTTC. Protein: CASSSNEKQYF. The whole variable domain, filled in from reference TRBV28 and TRBJ2-7, reads DVKVTQSSRYLVKRTGEKVFLECVQDMDHENMFWYRQDPGLGLRLIYFSYDVKMKEKGDIPEGYSVSREKKERFSLILESASTNQTSMYLCASSSNEKQYFGPGTRLTVT.

This clone has only a few counts. This chain joins TRBV9 and TRBJ1-3; a weak D match, TRBD1 (5 bases). The germline V gene has CDR1 SGDLS and CDR2 YYNGEE. The V gene lost 10 bases and the J gene lost 1 base, with 9 bases spanning the gap. The length of the CDR3 is 12 residues. CDR3 coding DNA: TGTGCCTCAAGGGGATCTGGAAACACCATATATTTT. This gives the protein CASRGSGNTIYF.

V usage is TRBV6-5 and J usage is TRBJ1-2; TRBD1 matches at 9 bases. The V and J ends lost 6 bases and 3 bases, in that order; junction bases with no gene match: 2. Germline-derived CDR1 and CDR2 are MNHEY and SVGAGI. The CDR3 length is 13 residues. CDR3 loop: CASRGQGDYGYTF. DNA for the CDR3: TGTGCCAGCAGGGGACAGGGAGACTATGGCTACACCTTC.

The rearrangement joins TRBV19 to TRBJ2-5; D unclear. The CDR3 consists of 13 residues. Germline lookup yields CDR1 LNHDA and CDR2 SQIVND (reference sequence). Trimming took 0 bases from V and 5 from J, leaving 7 bases between them. The CDR3 is CASSIDLVETQYF. In nucleotides, the CDR3 is TGTGCCAGTAGTATAGATCTCGTGGAGACCCAGTACTTC.